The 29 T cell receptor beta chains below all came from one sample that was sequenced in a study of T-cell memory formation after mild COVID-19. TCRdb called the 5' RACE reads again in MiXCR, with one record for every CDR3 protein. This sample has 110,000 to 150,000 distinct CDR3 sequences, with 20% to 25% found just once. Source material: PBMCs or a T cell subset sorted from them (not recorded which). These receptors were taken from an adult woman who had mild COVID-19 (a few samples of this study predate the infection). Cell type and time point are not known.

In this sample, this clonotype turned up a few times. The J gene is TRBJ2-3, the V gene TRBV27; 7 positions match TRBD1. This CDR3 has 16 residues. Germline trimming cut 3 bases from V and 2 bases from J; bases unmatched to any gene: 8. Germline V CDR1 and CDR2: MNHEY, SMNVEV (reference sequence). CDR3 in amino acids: CASSLATGASTDTQYF. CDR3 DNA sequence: TGTGCCAGCAGTTTGGCCACAGGGGCGTCCACAGATACGCAGTATTTT.

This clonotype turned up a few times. In DNA form, the CDR3 reads TGTGCCAGCAGCTTACACAGGGGAGCCACAGATACGCAGTATTTT. Translation gives CASSLHRGATDTQYF. The chain couples TRBV7-9 to TRBJ2-3; 7 bases are shared with TRBD1. CDR1 and CDR2 from the germline V gene are SEHNR and FQNEAQ (reference sequence). The CDR3 sequence is 15 residues long. J was trimmed by 2 bases and V by 2 bases; bases with no gene match: 4.

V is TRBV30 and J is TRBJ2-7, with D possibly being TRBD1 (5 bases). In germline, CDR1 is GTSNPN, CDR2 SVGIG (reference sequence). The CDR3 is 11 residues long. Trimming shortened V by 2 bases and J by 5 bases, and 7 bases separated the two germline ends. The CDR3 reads CAWSLGDEQYF. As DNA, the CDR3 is TGTGCCTGGAGTTTAGGGGACGAGCAGTACTTC. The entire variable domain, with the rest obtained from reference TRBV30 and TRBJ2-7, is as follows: SQTIHQWPATLVQPVGSPLSLECTVEGTSNPNLYWYRQAAGRGLQLLFYSVGIGQISSEVPQNLSASRPQDRQFILSSKKLLLSDSGFYLCAWSLGDEQYFGPGTRLTVT.

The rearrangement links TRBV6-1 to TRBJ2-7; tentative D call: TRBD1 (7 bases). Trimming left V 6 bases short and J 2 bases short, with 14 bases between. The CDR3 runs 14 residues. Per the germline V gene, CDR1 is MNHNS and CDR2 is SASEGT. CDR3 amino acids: CASRAGQRTYEQYF. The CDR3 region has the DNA TGTGCCAGCAGGGCGGGACAGCGCACCTACGAGCAGTACTTC.

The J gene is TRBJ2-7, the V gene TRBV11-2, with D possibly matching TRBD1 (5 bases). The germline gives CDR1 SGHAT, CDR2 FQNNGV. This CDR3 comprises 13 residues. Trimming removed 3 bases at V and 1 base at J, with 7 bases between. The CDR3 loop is CASSFQGSYEQYF. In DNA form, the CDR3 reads TGTGCCAGCAGCTTCCAGGGATCCTACGAGCAGTACTTC. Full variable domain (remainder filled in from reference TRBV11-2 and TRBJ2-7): EAGVAQSPRYKIIEKRQSVAFWCNPISGHATLYWYQQILGQGPKLLIQFQNNGVVDDSQLPKDRFSAERLKGVDSTLKIQPAKLEDSAVYLCASSFQGSYEQYFGPGTRLTVT.

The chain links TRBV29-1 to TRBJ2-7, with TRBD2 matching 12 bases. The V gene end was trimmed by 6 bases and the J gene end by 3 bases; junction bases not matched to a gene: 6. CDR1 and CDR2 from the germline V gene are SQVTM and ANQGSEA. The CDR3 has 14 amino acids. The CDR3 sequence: CSVYRTSGDYEQYF. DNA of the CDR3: TGCAGCGTATACCGGACTAGCGGGGACTACGAGCAGTACTTC.

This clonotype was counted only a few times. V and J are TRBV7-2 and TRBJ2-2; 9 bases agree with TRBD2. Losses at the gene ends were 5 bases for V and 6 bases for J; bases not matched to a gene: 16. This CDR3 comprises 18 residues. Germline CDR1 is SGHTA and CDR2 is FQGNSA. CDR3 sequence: CASSPLRSSGTFAGELFF. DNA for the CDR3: TGTGCCAGCAGCCCCCTTCGGTCTAGCGGGACCTTTGCCGGGGAGCTGTTTTTT.

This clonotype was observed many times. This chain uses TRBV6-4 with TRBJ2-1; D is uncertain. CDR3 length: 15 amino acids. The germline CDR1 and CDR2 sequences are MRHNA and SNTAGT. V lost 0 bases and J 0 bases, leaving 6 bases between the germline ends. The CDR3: CASSDSRSSYNEQFF. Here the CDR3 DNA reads TGTGCCAGCAGTGACTCGAGGAGCTCCTACAATGAGCAGTTCTTC.

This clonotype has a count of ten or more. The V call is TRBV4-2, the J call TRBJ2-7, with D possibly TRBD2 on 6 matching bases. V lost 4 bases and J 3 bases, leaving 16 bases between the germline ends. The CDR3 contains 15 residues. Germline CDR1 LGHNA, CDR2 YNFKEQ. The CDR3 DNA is TGTGCCAGCAGCCCTACCTTGGGACTGAACTACGAGCAGTACTTC. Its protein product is CASSPTLGLNYEQYF.

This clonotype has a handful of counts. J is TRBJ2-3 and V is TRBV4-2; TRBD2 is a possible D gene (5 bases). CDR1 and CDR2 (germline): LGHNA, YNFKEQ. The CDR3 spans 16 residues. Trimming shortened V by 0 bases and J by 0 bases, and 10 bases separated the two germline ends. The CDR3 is CASSQEAGTSTDTQYF. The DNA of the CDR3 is TGTGCCAGCAGCCAAGAGGCGGGCACTAGCACAGATACGCAGTATTTT.

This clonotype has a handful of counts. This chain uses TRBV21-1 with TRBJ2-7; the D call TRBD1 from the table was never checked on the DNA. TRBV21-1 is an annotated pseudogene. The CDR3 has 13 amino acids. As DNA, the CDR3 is TGTGCCAGCGCAAGGGACATTGTTTACGAGCAGTACTTC. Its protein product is CASARDIVYEQYF.

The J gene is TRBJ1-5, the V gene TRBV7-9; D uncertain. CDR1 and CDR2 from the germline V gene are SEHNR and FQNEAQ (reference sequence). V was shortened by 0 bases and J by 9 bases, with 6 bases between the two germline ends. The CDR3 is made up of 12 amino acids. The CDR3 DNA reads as TGTGCCAGCAGCTTAGCGCGTGGGCCCCAGCATTTT. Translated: CASSLARGPQHF.

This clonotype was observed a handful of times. This CDR3 reads CASSPGGALYTQYF. The CDR3 DNA follows: TGTGCCAGCAGCCCCGGGGGGGCGCTTTATACGCAGTATTTT. The J gene is TRBJ2-3, the V gene TRBV7-9; the match to TRBD2 covers 8 bases. The CDR3 consists of 14 residues. Germline values: CDR1 SEHNR, CDR2 FQNEAQ (reference sequence). Germline trimming cut 5 bases from V and 7 bases from J; bases unmatched to any gene: 8. The entire variable domain, with the rest obtained from reference TRBV7-9 and TRBJ2-3, is as follows: DTGVSQNPRHKITKRGQNVTFRCDPISEHNRLYWYRQTLGQGPEFLTYFQNEAQLEKSRLLSDRFSAERPKGSFSTLEIQRTEQGDSAMYLCASSPGGALYTQYFGPGTRLTVL.

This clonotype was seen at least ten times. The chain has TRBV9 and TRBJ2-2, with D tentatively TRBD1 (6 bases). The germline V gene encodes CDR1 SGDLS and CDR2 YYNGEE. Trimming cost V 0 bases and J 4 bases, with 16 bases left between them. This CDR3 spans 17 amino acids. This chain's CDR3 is CASSVASTGWVTGELFF. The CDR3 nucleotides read TGTGCCAGCAGCGTAGCTTCGACAGGATGGGTCACCGGGGAGCTGTTTTTT.

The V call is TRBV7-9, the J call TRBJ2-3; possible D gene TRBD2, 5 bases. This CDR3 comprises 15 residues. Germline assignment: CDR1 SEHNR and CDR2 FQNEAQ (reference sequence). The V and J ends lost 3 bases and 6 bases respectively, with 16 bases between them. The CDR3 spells CASSFNGNQEDTQYF. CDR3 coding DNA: TGTGCCAGCAGCTTTAACGGGAATCAGGAGGATACGCAGTATTTT.

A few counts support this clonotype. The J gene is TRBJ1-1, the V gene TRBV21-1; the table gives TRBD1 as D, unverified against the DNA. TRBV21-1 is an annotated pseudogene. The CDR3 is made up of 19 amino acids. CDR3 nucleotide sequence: TGTGCCAGCAGCAAACCAGCCTCCGGACAGACCCCCATGAACACTGAAGCTTTCTTT. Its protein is CASSKPASGQTPMNTEAFF.

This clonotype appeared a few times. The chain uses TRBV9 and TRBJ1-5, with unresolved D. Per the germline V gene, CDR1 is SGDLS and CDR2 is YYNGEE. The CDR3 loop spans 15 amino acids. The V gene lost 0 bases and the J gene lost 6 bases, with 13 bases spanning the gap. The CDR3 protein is CASSVGQDRLQPQHF. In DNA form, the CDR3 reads TGTGCCAGCAGCGTAGGCCAGGATCGCCTTCAGCCCCAGCATTTT.

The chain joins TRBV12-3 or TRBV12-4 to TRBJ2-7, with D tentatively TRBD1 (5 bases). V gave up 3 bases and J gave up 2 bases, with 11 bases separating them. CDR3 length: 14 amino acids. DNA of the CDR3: TGTGCCAGCAGTTTGGTAGGGGCCGCCTACGAGCAGTACTTC. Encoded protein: CASSLVGAAYEQYF.

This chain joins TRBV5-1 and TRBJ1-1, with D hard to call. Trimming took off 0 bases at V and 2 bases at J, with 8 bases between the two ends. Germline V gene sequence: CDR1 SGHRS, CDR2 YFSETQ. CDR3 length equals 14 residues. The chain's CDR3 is CASSLGQENTEAFF. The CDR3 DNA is TGCGCCAGCAGCTTGGGTCAGGAAAACACTGAAGCTTTCTTT.

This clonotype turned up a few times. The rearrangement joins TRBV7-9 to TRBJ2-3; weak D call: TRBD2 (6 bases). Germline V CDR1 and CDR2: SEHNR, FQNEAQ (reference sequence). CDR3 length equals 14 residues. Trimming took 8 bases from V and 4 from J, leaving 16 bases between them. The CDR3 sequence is CASLGSGLSDTQYF. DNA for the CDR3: TGTGCCAGCCTAGGAAGCGGGCTGTCAGATACGCAGTATTTT.

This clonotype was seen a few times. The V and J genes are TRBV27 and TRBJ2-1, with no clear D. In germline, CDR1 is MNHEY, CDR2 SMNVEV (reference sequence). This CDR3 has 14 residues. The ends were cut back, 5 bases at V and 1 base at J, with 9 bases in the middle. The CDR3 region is CASSLLKSYNEQFF. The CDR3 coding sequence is TGTGCCAGCAGTCTTCTAAAATCCTACAATGAGCAGTTCTTC.

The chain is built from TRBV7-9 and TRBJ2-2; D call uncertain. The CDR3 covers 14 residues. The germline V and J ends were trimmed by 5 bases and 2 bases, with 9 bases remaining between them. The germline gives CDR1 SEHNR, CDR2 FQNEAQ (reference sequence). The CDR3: CASSETLNTGELFF. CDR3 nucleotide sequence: TGTGCCAGCAGCGAAACACTCAACACCGGGGAGCTGTTTTTT.

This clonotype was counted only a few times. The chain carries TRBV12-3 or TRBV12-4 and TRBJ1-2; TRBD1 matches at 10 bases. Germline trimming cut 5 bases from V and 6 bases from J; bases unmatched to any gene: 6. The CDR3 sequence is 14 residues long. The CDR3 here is CASSLGTGENGYTF. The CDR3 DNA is TGTGCCAGCAGTCTAGGGACAGGGGAAAATGGCTACACCTTC.

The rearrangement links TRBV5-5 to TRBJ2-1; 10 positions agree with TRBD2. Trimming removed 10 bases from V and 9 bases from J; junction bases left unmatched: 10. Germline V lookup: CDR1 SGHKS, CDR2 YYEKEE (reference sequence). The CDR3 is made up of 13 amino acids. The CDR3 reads CASRLAGFREQFF. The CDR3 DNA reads TGTGCCTCCCGACTAGCGGGTTTTCGTGAGCAGTTCTTC. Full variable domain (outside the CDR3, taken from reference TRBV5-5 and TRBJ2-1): DAGVTQSPTHLIKTRGQQVTLRCSPISGHKSVSWYQQVLGQGPQFIFQYYEKEERGRGNFPDRFSARQFPNYSSELNVNALLLGDSALYLCASRLAGFREQFFGPGTRLTVL.

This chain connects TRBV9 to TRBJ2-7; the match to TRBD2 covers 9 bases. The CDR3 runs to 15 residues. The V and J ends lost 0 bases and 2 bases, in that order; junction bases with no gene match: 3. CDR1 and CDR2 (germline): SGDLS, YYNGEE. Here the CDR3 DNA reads TGTGCCAGCAGCGTAGGACTAGCGGTAACCTACGAGCAGTACTTC. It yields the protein CASSVGLAVTYEQYF. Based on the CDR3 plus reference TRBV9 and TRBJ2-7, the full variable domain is DSGVTQTPKHLITATGQRVTLRCSPRSGDLSVYWYQQSLDQGLQFLIQYYNGEERAKGNILERFSAQQFPDLHSELNLSSLELGDSALYFCASSVGLAVTYEQYFGPGTRLTVT.

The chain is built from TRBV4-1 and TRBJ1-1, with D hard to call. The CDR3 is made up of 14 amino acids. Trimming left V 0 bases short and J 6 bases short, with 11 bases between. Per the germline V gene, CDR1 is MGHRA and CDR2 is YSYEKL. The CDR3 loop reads CASSQEPGPSEAFF. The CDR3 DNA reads TGCGCCAGCAGCCAAGAACCGGGCCCCTCTGAAGCTTTCTTT.

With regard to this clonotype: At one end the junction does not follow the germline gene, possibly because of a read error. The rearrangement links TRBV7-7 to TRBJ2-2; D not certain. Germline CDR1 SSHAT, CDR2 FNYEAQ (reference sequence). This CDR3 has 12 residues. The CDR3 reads CASSVGDGELFF. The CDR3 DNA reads TGTGCTAGCAGCGTCGGTGACGGGGAGCTGTTTTTT.

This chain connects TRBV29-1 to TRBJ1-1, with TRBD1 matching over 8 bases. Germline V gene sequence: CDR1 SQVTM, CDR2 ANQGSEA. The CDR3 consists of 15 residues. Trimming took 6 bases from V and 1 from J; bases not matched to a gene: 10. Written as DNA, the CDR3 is TGCAGCGTCCGGCCGTACAGGGGGGGGAACACTGAAGCTTTCTTT. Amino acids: CSVRPYRGGNTEAFF.

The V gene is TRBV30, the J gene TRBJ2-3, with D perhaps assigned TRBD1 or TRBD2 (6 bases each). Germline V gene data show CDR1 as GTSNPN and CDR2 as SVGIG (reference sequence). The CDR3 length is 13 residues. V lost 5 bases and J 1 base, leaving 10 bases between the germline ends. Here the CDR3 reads CAWERGGTDTQYF. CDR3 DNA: TGTGCCTGGGAAAGGGGGGGCACAGATACGCAGTATTTT.